One TCR beta chain is described in this entry. The target antigen is unknown. Data came from immunoSEQ multiplex PCR; TCRdb stores just in-frame clones and leaves some out. This sample has about 480,000 clones; around nine tenths occur once, and the top ten carry about 13%. The treatment denotes: roughly 20 received Ad26.COV2.S at low or high dose, single or two shots; several received placebo; per-sample allocation not given. Collection of the samples took place on day 63 after the first injection of vaccine or placebo. This entry comes from a study of Ad26.COV2.S vaccination and SARS-CoV-2 variants. This CDR3 is built from 14 residues. The ends lost 5 bases at V and 4 bases at J; junction bases unmatched: 7. The germline V gene has CDR1 SGHTA and CDR2 FQGNSA. Points from the study as a whole: The TCR-based breadth and depth measures might underestimate overall T cell responses. Once vaccination had occurred, spike-specific CD8+ and CD4+ T cell responses reportedly showed substantial breadth.

V and J are TRBV7-2 and TRBJ2-7; 8 bases match TRBD2. The sample consisted of peripheral blood, taken in a trial of Ad26.COV2.S vaccine versus placebo. The source is a person aged 18-60 years who received the Ad26.COV2.S COVID-19 vaccine or a placebo. This chain's CDR3 is CASSPIAGKYEQYF. The CDR3 coding sequence is TGTGCCAGCAGCCCCATAGCGGGGAAGTACGAGCAGTACTTC.